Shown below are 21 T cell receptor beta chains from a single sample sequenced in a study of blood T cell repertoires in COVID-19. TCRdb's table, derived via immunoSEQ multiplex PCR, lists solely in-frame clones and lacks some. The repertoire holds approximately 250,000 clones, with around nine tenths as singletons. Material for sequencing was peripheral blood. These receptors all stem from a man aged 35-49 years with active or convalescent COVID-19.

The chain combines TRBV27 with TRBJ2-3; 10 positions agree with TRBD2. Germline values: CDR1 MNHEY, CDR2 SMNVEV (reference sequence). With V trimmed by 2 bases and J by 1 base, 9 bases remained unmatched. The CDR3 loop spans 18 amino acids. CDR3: CASSLGELAGFGTDTQYF. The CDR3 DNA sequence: TGTGCCAGCAGTTTAGGGGAACTAGCGGGATTTGGCACAGATACGCAGTATTTT.

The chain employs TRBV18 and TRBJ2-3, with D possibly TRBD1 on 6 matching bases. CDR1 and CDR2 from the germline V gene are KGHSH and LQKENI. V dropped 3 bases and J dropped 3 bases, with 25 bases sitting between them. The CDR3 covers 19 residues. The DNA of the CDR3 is TGTGCCAGCTCACCCCTTCAGAGTGGGGGCTCGGGGTGGACAGATACGCAGTATTTT. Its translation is CASSPLQSGGSGWTDTQYF.

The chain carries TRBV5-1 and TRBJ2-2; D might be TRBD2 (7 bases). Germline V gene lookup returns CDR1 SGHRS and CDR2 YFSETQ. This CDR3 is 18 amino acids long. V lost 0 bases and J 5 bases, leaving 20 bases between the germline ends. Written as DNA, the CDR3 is TGCGCCAGCAGCTTGGAATTCAGGGGCGGGAGCTGGACCGGGGAGCTGTTTTTT. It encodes CASSLEFRGGSWTGELFF.

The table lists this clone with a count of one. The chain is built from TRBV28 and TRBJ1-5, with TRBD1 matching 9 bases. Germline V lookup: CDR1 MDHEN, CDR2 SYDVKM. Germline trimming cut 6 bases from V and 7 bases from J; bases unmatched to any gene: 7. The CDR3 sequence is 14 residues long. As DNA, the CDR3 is TGTGCCAGCAGGGACGGGACAGGGTTCCAGCCCCAGCATTTT. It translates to CASRDGTGFQPQHF. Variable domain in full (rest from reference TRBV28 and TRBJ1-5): DVKVTQSSRYLVKRTGEKVFLECVQDMDHENMFWYRQDPGLGLRLIYFSYDVKMKEKGDIPEGYSVSREKKERFSLILESASTNQTSMYLCASRDGTGFQPQHFGDGTRLSIL.

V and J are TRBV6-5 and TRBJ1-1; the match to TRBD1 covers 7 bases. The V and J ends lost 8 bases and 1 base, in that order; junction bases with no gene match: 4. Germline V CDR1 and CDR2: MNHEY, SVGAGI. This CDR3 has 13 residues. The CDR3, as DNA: TGTGCCAGCGGAGACAGGGCGAACACTGAAGCTTTCTTT. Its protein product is CASGDRANTEAFF.

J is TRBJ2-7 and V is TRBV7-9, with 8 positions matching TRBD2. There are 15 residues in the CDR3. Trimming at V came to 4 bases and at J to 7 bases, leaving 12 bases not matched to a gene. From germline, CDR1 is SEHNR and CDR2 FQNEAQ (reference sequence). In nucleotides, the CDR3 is TGTGCCAGCAGCTCCTCTCTGTCTAGCGGGCAAGAGCAGTACTTC. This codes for CASSSSLSSGQEQYF.

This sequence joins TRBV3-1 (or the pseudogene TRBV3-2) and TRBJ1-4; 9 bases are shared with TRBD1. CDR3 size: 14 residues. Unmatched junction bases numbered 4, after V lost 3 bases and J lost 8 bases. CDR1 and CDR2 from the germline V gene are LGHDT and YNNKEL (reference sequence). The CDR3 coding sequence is TGTGCCAGCAGCCACCGGACAGGGGACGAAAAACTGTTTTTT. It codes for CASSHRTGDEKLFF.

CDR3 region: CASSLELGLGTQYF. As DNA, the CDR3 is TGTGCCAGCAGCTTAGAGTTAGGCCTAGGGACCCAGTACTTC. The chain is built from TRBV11-2 and TRBJ2-5; no firm D call. This CDR3 is built from 14 residues. V lost 0 bases to trimming and J lost 7 bases, with 12 bases between them. Germline CDR1 SGHAT, CDR2 FQNNGV.

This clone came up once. As DNA, the CDR3 is TGTGCCAGCAGTGAACGACAGGGGGCCTATCAGCCCCAGCATTTT. It translates to CASSERQGAYQPQHF. The chain is built from TRBV6-1 and TRBJ1-5; the match to TRBD1 covers 10 bases. Germline V gene data show CDR1 as MNHNS and CDR2 as SASEGT. This CDR3 comprises 15 residues. V gave up 2 bases and J gave up 5 bases; unmatched junction bases: 3.

CDR3 in amino acids: CASSWTGALYGYTF. The CDR3 DNA is TGTGCCAGCAGCTGGACAGGGGCACTCTATGGCTACACCTTC. The rearrangement uses TRBV5-6 and TRBJ1-2; 9 bases fit TRBD1. The CDR3 covers 14 residues. CDR1 and CDR2 from the germline V gene are SGHDT and YYEEEE. J lost 4 bases, V lost 3 bases, and 4 bases had no gene match.

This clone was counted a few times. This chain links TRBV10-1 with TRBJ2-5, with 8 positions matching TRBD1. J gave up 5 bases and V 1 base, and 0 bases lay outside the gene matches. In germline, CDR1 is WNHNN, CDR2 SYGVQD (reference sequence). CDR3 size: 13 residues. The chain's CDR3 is CASSEWTGETQYF. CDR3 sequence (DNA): TGCGCCAGCAGTGAGTGGACAGGGGAGACCCAGTACTTC.

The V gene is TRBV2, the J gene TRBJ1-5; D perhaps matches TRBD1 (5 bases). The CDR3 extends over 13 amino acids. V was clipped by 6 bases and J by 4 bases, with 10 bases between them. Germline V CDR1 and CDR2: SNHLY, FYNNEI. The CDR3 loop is CASRPSGNQPQHF. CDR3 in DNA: TGTGCCAGCAGACCCTCAGGGAATCAGCCCCAGCATTTT.

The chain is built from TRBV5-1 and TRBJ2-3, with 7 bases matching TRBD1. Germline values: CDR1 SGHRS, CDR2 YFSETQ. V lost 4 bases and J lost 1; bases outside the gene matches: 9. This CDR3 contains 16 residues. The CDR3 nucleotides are TGCGCCAGCAGCATCGGGACAGAAGCTGGCACAGATACGCAGTATTTT. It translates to CASSIGTEAGTDTQYF.

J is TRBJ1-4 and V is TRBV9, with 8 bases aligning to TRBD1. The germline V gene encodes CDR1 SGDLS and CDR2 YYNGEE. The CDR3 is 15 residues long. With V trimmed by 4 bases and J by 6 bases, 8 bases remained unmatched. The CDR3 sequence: CASSIGTGRHEKLFF. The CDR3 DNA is TGTGCCAGCAGCATCGGGACAGGCCGCCATGAAAAACTGTTTTTT.

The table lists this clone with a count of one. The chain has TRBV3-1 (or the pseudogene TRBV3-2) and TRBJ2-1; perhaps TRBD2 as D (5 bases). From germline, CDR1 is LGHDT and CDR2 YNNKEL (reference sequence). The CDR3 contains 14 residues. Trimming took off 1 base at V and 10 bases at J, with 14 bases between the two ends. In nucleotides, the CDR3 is TGTGCCAGCAGCCAAGGATCATCGGGGTACGAGCAGTTCTTC. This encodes CASSQGSSGYEQFF.

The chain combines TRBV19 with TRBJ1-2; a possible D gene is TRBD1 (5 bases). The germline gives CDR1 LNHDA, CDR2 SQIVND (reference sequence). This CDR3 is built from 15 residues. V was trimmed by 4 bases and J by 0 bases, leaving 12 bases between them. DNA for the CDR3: TGTGCCAGTAGTACGACAGTGTATCCTAACTATGGCTACACCTTC. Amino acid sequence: CASSTTVYPNYGYTF.

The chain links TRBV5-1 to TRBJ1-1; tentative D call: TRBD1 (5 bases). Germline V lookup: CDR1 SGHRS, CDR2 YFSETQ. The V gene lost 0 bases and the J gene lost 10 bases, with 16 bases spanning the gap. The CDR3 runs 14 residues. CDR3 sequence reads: CASSLDLDTRRAFF. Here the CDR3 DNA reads TGCGCCAGCAGCTTGGATTTGGACACCCGGAGAGCTTTCTTT.

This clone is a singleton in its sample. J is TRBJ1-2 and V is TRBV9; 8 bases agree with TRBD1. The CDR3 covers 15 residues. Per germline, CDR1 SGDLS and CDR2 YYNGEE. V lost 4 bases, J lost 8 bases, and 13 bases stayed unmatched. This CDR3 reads CASSPAGQEGRGYTF. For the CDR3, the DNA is TGTGCCAGCAGCCCTGCGGGACAGGAAGGCAGGGGCTACACCTTC.

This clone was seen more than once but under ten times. CDR3 amino acids: CASSEVGGASNQPQHF. The CDR3 DNA reads as TGTGCCAGCAGTGAAGTGGGAGGGGCAAGCAATCAGCCCCAGCATTTT. V and J are TRBV6-1 and TRBJ1-5; TRBD1 is a possible D gene (5 bases). Germline CDR1 is MNHNS and CDR2 is SASEGT. The CDR3 loop spans 16 amino acids. The ends were cut back, 1 base at V and 1 base at J, with 11 bases in the middle.

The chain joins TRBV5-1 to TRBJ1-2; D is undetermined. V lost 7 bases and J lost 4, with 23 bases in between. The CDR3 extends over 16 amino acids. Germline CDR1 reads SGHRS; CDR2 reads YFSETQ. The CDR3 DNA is TGCGCCAGCCCCCCCTGGGAGGGTGACCCCCCCTATGGCTACACCTTC. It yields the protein CASPPWEGDPPYGYTF.

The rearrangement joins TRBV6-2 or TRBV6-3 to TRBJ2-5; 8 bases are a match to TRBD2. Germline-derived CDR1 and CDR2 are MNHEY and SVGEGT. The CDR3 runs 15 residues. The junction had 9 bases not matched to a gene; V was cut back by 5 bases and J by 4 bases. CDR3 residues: CASSLSAGAGETQYF. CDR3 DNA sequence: TGTGCCAGCAGTCTCTCAGCGGGGGCGGGAGAGACCCAGTACTTC.